This T cell receptor beta chain was retrieved from a study of blood T cell repertoires in COVID-19. V shed 2 bases and J shed 2 bases, with 6 bases lying between them. In germline, CDR1 is MNHEY, CDR2 SMNVEV (reference sequence). The CDR3 consists of 13 residues. Per the authors' pipeline: Amplifying reference gene primers gave estimates of nucleated cell counts. The protocol was immunoSEQ multiplex PCR, while the TCRdb copy is restricted to in-frame clones and leaves out a portion. The V and J calls and clone size are taken from that table; D and trimming were inferred from the DNA. The repertoire holds about 62,000 clones, with 80% to 95% as singletons.

This receptor was obtained from a human donor in a cohort sampled during active COVID-19. The chain couples TRBV27 to TRBJ1-2; the D gene is possibly TRBD1 (6 bases). What was sequenced was peripheral blood. This CDR3 is CASSLGQNYGYTF. The CDR3 region has the DNA TGTGCCAGCAGTTTAGGACAGAACTATGGCTACACCTTC.